This TCR beta chain was identified in a study of T cell responses to AZD1222 COVID-19 vaccine. Overall study results and limits: An increase in Spike-specific TCR breadth and depth was observed after two AZD1222 doses.

Germline trimming cut 11 bases from V and 7 bases from J; bases unmatched to any gene: 6. The CDR3 has 13 amino acids. The germline gives CDR1 MNHEY, CDR2 SVGAGI. Assay: immunoSEQ multiplex PCR; the TCRdb copy retains only in-frame clones and omits some. The sample has some 110,000 clones; about 88% are singletons. With regard to this clone: Its matching antigen is unknown.

This rearrangement joins TRBV6-5 to TRBJ1-4; 11 nucleotides agree with TRBD1. This receptor was identified in an adult who received the AZD1222 COVID-19 vaccine. The material was peripheral blood, obtained 28 days after the second AZD1222 dose. The CDR3 here is CAGQGAVGEKLFF. The CDR3 DNA sequence: TGTGCCGGACAGGGGGCGGTGGGTGAAAAACTGTTTTTT.